This T cell receptor (beta chain) was recorded in a study of OX40 agonist ivuxolimab in advanced cancers. The CDR3 spans 12 residues. Germline CDR1 reads MDHEN; CDR2 reads SYDVKM. V lost 6 bases, J lost 6 bases, and 11 bases lay in between. Broader study findings: It was also the case that some nonresponders had low normalized T-cell clonal expansion.

Turning to this clone: Its antigen is undetermined.

Profiled with immunoSEQ multiplex PCR; TCRdb holds only in-frame clones, not every one. The sample yields 75,000 to 95,000 clones, about 89% seen once. This sample comprised CD4+ or CD8+ T cells sorted from blood, obtained in a trial of the OX40 agonist ivuxolimab. This clonotype was sampled from an adult with an advanced solid tumor such as melanoma, head and neck, liver or kidney cancer. The V call is TRBV28, the J call TRBJ1-2; D is ambiguous. CDR3 residues: CASRYDNDGYTF. The CDR3 DNA is TGTGCCAGCAGATACGACAATGATGGCTACACCTTC.